The entry below gives a single T cell receptor beta chain sequence along with its context. What it recognizes is unknown. The entry originates in a study of cytomegalovirus exposure and HLA in healthy donors. Overall study results and limits: According to an earlier analysis, most TCR beta V segments yielded productive rearrangements about 90% or about 30% of the time. Later analysis associated a missense DCLRE1C variant with TCR beta V- and J-gene trimming. As a later analysis revealed, most CMV-associated TCR beta chains appeared HLA-restricted.

This CDR3 region has 12 residues. Germline loops: CDR1 LNHDA, CDR2 SQIVND (reference sequence). V was trimmed by 10 bases and J by 0 bases, leaving 6 bases between them. PCR used 60 Vbeta primers and 13 Jbeta primers. In the source study's methods: The authors later counted 70 million to 80 million unique TCR beta chains, about 11 million of them shared. Sequenced by immunoSEQ multiplex PCR; TCRdb stores in-frame clones only, minus some. That table supplies the V and J calls and clone size; D and trimming were determined from the DNA. The table has roughly 180,000 clones, roughly 80% seen once. The chain links TRBV19 to TRBJ2-2, with D unresolved. Sequenced: PBMCs. The receptor's source is a boy between 10 and 17 years old in good health and CMV-seronegative. The CDR3 here is CATLANTGELFF. For the CDR3, the DNA is TGTGCCACGCTAGCGAACACCGGGGAGCTGTTTTTT.